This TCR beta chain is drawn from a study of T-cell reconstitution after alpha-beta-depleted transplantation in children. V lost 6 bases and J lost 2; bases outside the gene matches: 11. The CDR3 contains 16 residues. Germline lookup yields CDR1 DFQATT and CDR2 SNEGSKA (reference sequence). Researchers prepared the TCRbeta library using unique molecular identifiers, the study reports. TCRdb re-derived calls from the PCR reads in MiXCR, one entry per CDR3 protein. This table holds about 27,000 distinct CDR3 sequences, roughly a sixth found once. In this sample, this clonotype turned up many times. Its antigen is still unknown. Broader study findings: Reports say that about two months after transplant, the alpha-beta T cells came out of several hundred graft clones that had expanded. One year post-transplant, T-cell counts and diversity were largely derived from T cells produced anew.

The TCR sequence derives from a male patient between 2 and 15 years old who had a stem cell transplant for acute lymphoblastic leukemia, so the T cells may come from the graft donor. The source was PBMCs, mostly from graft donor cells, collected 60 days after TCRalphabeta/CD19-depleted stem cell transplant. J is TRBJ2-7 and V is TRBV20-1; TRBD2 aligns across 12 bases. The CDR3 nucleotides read TGCAGTGCCGCAAGAGGGCTAGCGGGAGGGCCCTACGAGCAGTACTTC. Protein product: CSAARGLAGGPYEQYF.